Each of the 3 T cell receptor beta chains below was sequenced from the same sample in a study of human T cells and chemical hapten exposure (dated by TCRdb to the early 2020s). To prepare the library, RACE was applied. Sequenced on a NextSeq 500. TCRdb trimmed the raw reads at Q25, called clones with MiXCR and kept productive beta chains. Each record represents a unique CDR3 protein, reported with the most common genes and DNA among its rows. This sample has roughly 88,000 distinct CDR3 sequences in its table, and around 10% of those were observed once. Approximately 3.9% of the sample is in the top ten clones. In light of the paper, this sample's time point label describes: pre-sensitization, week 0. The treatment or condition label corresponds to: therapeutic diphenylcyclopropenone sensitization with weekly scalp DPC. Source: whole blood, taken in connection with sensitization to the hapten diphenylcyclopropenone (DPC). The receptors here all came from a woman aged 40 to 50 with alopecia areata. Some clones in this sample may be carry-over from other donors' samples.

There are a few counts of this clonotype. The V and J genes are TRBV4-3 and TRBJ1-2; D gene uncertain. The CDR3 has 14 amino acids. V dropped 4 bases and J dropped 2 bases, with 11 bases sitting between them. From germline, CDR1 is LGHNA and CDR2 YSLEER. CDR3 DNA sequence: TGCGCCAGCAGCCCTGCGGCGGAAAACTATGGCTACACCTTC. This sequence encodes CASSPAAENYGYTF.

The chain uses TRBV7-8 and TRBJ2-1, with 14 bases aligning to TRBD2. Germline CDR1 and CDR2: SGHVS and FQNEAQ. There are 15 residues in the CDR3. V was clipped by 5 bases and J by 8 bases; unmatched bases: 5. For the CDR3, the DNA is TGTGCCAGCAGCCAGACTAGCGGGGGGGCCTATGAGCAGTTCTTC. It codes for CASSQTSGGAYEQFF.

This clonotype was counted at least ten times. This chain uses TRBV20-1 with TRBJ1-1; TRBD1 agrees at 8 bases. In germline, CDR1 is DFQATT, CDR2 SNEGSKA (reference sequence). The CDR3 runs to 14 residues. Germline trimming cut 1 base from V and 9 bases from J; bases unmatched to any gene: 10. CDR3 DNA: TGCAGTGCTAGAGTCCCTGCGACAGGGGAAAAAGCTTTCTTT. Its translation: CSARVPATGEKAFF.